Listed below are T cell receptor beta chains from one sample, sequenced in a study of cytotoxic CD8 clonotypes in ibrutinib-treated CLL. This table comes from immunoSEQ multiplex PCR, and its TCRdb copy is limited to in-frame clones, with some not included. The sample lists 65,000 to 80,000 clones; over 65% were seen once. Sequences were derived from PBMCs, sampled after 24 months of ibrutinib treatment. These receptors all come from a human donor with chronic lymphocytic leukemia. Each CDR3 is given with its conserved first and last residue. The order of the fields is V gene, CDR3 length, J gene, clone size, D gene, CDR3 DNA, CDR3 protein. D genes are given only for firm matches. Part of the rows lack a size; the others show once, few, many or a class for expanded clones.

v_call: TRBV5-1; cdr3_length: 15; j_call: TRBJ2-3; clone_size: .; d_call: TRBD1; cdr3_nt: TGCGCCAGCAGCCCAAGGACAGGGGGCACAGATACGCAGTATTTT; cdr3_aa: CASSPRTGGTDTQYF
v_call: TRBV7-2; cdr3_length: 15; j_call: TRBJ2-7; clone_size: .; d_call: TRBD2; cdr3_nt: TGTGCCAGCAGCATTGGGGGGGGTTCCTCCTACGAGCAGTACTTC; cdr3_aa: CASSIGGGSSYEQYF
v_call: TRBV11-1; cdr3_length: 16; j_call: TRBJ1-1; clone_size: few; d_call: TRBD1; cdr3_nt: TGTGCCAGCAGCACCCCCCGGGACAGCGTCACCTCTGAAGCTTTCTTT; cdr3_aa: CASSTPRDSVTSEAFF
v_call: TRBV2; cdr3_length: 15; j_call: TRBJ2-1; clone_size: few; d_call: .; cdr3_nt: TGTGCCAGCACGAAGGAGGACTCCGCCTACAATGAGCAGTTCTTC; cdr3_aa: CASTKEDSAYNEQFF
v_call: TRBV15; cdr3_length: 16; j_call: TRBJ1-2; clone_size: once; d_call: TRBD1; cdr3_nt: TGTGCCACCAGCCCATTTGAACTTGACAGGGGGGGTGGCTACACCTTC; cdr3_aa: CATSPFELDRGGGYTF
v_call: TRBV7-9; cdr3_length: 15; j_call: TRBJ1-5; clone_size: .; d_call: .; cdr3_nt: TGTGCCAGCAGCTTAGAGGGGGTTAGCAATCAGCCCCAGCATTTT; cdr3_aa: CASSLEGVSNQPQHF
v_call: TRBV6-1; cdr3_length: 13; j_call: TRBJ2-7; clone_size: .; d_call: .; cdr3_nt: TGTGCCAGCAGTATGGCCTTCAACTACGAGCAGTACTTC; cdr3_aa: CASSMAFNYEQYF
v_call: TRBV5-4; cdr3_length: 17; j_call: TRBJ1-1; clone_size: .; d_call: .; cdr3_nt: TGTGCCAGCAGCTTGGGGATTGGGGACCTTATGAACACTGAAGCTTTCTTT; cdr3_aa: CASSLGIGDLMNTEAFF
v_call: TRBV7-3; cdr3_length: 13; j_call: TRBJ2-2; clone_size: once; d_call: .; cdr3_nt: TGTGCCAGCAGCTCAGGGTATACCGGGGAGCTGTTTTTT; cdr3_aa: CASSSGYTGELFF
v_call: TRBV20-1; cdr3_length: 11; j_call: TRBJ1-2; clone_size: once; d_call: .; cdr3_nt: TGCAGTGCTAGCGGACAGTATGGCTACACCTTC; cdr3_aa: CSASGQYGYTF
v_call: TRBV4-3; cdr3_length: 16; j_call: TRBJ2-3; clone_size: .; d_call: .; cdr3_nt: TGCGCCAGCAGCCAAGATCGGGGCGCGTCCACAGATACGCAGTATTTT; cdr3_aa: CASSQDRGASTDTQYF
v_call: TRBV19; cdr3_length: 18; j_call: TRBJ2-1; clone_size: .; d_call: TRBD2; cdr3_nt: TGTGCCAGTAGTATAGCCCCGCTCCTAGCGGGAGTCTACAATGAGCAGTTCTTC; cdr3_aa: CASSIAPLLAGVYNEQFF
v_call: TRBV9; cdr3_length: 16; j_call: TRBJ1-1; clone_size: .; d_call: .; cdr3_nt: TGTGCCAGCAGCGCCGGCGGGGGGCAAGCGAACACTGAAGCTTTCTTT; cdr3_aa: CASSAGGGQANTEAFF
v_call: TRBV5-1; cdr3_length: 15; j_call: TRBJ1-2; clone_size: .; d_call: .; cdr3_nt: TGCGCCAGCAGCTTGGATGGTGGGCAAGTCTATGGCTACACCTTC; cdr3_aa: CASSLDGGQVYGYTF
v_call: TRBV18; cdr3_length: 15; j_call: TRBJ1-2; clone_size: .; d_call: TRBD1; cdr3_nt: TGTGCCAGCTCACCGGACCAGGGGGTCGACTATGGCTACACCTTC; cdr3_aa: CASSPDQGVDYGYTF
v_call: TRBV18; cdr3_length: 15; j_call: TRBJ2-5; clone_size: .; d_call: TRBD2; cdr3_nt: TGTGCCAGCTCAACGGGACTAGCGGCCCAAGAGACCCAGTACTTC; cdr3_aa: CASSTGLAAQETQYF
v_call: TRBV6-6; cdr3_length: 14; j_call: TRBJ2-3; clone_size: .; d_call: .; cdr3_nt: TGTGCCAGCAGTCGGGGCCGGGGCACAGATACGCAGTATTTT; cdr3_aa: CASSRGRGTDTQYF
v_call: TRBV4-1; cdr3_length: 15; j_call: TRBJ2-7; clone_size: .; d_call: TRBD2; cdr3_nt: TGCGCCAGCAGCCTTCGGACTAGCGGGAACGACGAGCAGTACTTC; cdr3_aa: CASSLRTSGNDEQYF
v_call: TRBV6-5; cdr3_length: 15; j_call: TRBJ2-5; clone_size: .; d_call: TRBD1; cdr3_nt: TGTGCCAGCAGTCACGGGACAGGGGGCAAAGAGACCCAGTACTTC; cdr3_aa: CASSHGTGGKETQYF
v_call: TRBV18; cdr3_length: 16; j_call: TRBJ1-1; clone_size: .; d_call: .; cdr3_nt: TGTGCCAGCTCACCCAACCTCGGGGGGGGACGGACTGAAGCTTTCTTT; cdr3_aa: CASSPNLGGGRTEAFF